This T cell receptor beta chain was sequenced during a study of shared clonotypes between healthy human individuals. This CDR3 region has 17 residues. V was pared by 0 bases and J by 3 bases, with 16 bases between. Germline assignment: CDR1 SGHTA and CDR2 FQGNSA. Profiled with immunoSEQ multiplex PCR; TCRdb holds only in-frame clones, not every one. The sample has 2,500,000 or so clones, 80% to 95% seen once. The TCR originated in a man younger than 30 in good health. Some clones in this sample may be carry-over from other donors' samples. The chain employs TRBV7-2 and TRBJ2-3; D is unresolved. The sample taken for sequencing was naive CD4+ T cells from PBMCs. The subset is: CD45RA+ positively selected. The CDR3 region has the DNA TGTGCCAGCAGCTTAGCGCCCGGATTTAGTACTACAGATACGCAGTATTTT. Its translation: CASSLAPGFSTTDTQYF.